A selection of T cell receptor beta chains follows, all from one sample in a study of blood T cell dynamics during melanoma immunotherapy. Data came from immunoSEQ multiplex PCR; TCRdb stores just in-frame clones and leaves some out. The table lists more than 2,000 clones, around 80% of them singletons. Sequencing used CD8+ T cells from blood, obtained from a patient treated with checkpoint blockade. These receptors came from a human donor with melanoma. The CDR3 runs from the conserved cysteine through the conserved F or W. The D gene is left open where the match is weak. The listing skips clone size in some rows; elsewhere it reads once, few, many or a size class.

CDR3aa | CDR3nt | abundance | v_gene | d_gene | j_gene
CASNRALSETQYF | TGTGCCAGCAACAGGGCGCTCTCAGAGACCCAGTACTTC | . | TRBV28 | . | TRBJ2-5
CASSRLPEEETQYF | TGTGCCAGCAGCAGATTACCAGAGGAAGAGACCCAGTACTTC | few | TRBV21-1 | . | TRBJ2-5
CASSLSSHNEQFF | TGTGCCAGCAGCTTAAGCAGCCACAATGAGCAGTTCTTC | . | TRBV7-3 | . | TRBJ2-1
CASSQDGLAGHYEQYF | TGTGCCAGCAGCCAAGATGGACTAGCGGGCCACTACGAGCAGTACTTC | . | TRBV14 | TRBD2 | TRBJ2-7
CASSSGAGGAYGYTF | TGTGCCAGCAGTTCCGGGGCGGGAGGAGCTTATGGCTACACCTTC | few | TRBV27 | . | TRBJ1-2
CASSLSGETQYF | TGTGCCAGCAGCTTAAGTGGTGAGACCCAGTACTTC | . | TRBV7-6 | . | TRBJ2-5
CASSVAGNTEAFF | TGTGCCAGCAGCGTAGCGGGGAACACTGAAGCTTTCTTT | . | TRBV9 | . | TRBJ1-1
CASSVGEGSEQFF | TGTGCCAGCAGCGTAGGTGAGGGTAGTGAGCAGTTCTTC | . | TRBV9 | . | TRBJ2-1
CAWIWANYGYTF | TGTGCCTGGATTTGGGCTAACTATGGCTACACCTTC | . | TRBV30 | . | TRBJ1-2
CASSDVGWDIQYF | TGTGCCAGCAGTGACGTAGGGTGGGACATTCAGTACTTC | . | TRBV6-1 | . | TRBJ2-4
CASSVQGNNEQFF | TGTGCCAGCAGCGTCCAAGGGAACAATGAGCAGTTCTTC | once | TRBV9 | . | TRBJ2-1
CATGGGRSYEQYF | TGTGCCACCGGTGGGGGTAGGAGCTACGAGCAGTACTTC | few | TRBV27 | . | TRBJ2-7
CASSPTGYAEAFF | TGTGCCAGCAGCCCAACAGGGTACGCTGAAGCTTTCTTT | . | TRBV13 | . | TRBJ1-1
CASSSRDTEQFF | TGTGCCAGCAGCTCCAGGGATACTGAGCAGTTCTTC | . | TRBV7-9 | . | TRBJ2-1
CASSETGTYGYTF | TGTGCCAGCAGCGAGACAGGGACCTATGGCTACACCTTC | . | TRBV9 | TRBD1 | TRBJ1-2
CASSPSLAREQYF | TGTGCCAGCAGCCCCAGTTTGGCGAGGGAGCAGTACTTC | . | TRBV14 | . | TRBJ2-7
CASSPQGWPYEQYF | TGTGCCAGCAGTCCACAGGGTTGGCCCTACGAGCAGTACTTC | . | TRBV28 | . | TRBJ2-7
CASRGGRTDNYGYTF | TGTGCCAGCAGGGGGGGCCGGACAGACAACTATGGCTACACCTTC | . | TRBV7-9 | . | TRBJ1-2
CASSVYWGAYEQYF | TGTGCCAGCAGCGTATATTGGGGGGCCTACGAGCAGTACTTC | few | TRBV9 | . | TRBJ2-7
CASSLFAENTEAFF | TGTGCCAGCAGCTTATTCGCAGAGAACACTGAAGCTTTCTTT | . | TRBV11-2 | . | TRBJ1-1
CASGAGVASYNEQFF | TGTGCCAGCGGAGCGGGGGTGGCTTCCTACAATGAGCAGTTCTTC | . | TRBV27 | TRBD2 | TRBJ2-1
CASQTSGSQETQYF | TGTGCCAGCCAGACTAGCGGGAGTCAAGAGACCCAGTACTTC | . | TRBV7-8 | TRBD2 | TRBJ2-5
CAISEIQQGEQYF | TGTGCCATCAGTGAGATCCAGCAGGGCGAGCAGTACTTC | . | TRBV10-3 | . | TRBJ2-7
CASSERGGVSGANVLTF | TGTGCCAGCAGTGAACGGGGAGGCGTCTCTGGGGCCAACGTCCTGACTTTC | . | TRBV2 | . | TRBJ2-6
CASSDPETGGLNSGANVLTF | TGTGCCAGCAGCGACCCGGAGACAGGGGGTCTAAACTCTGGGGCCAACGTCCTGACTTTC | few | TRBV9 | TRBD1 | TRBJ2-6
CASSHSGTSSYEQYF | TGCGCCAGCAGCCACTCAGGGACTAGCTCCTACGAGCAGTACTTC | . | TRBV10-2 | TRBD2 | TRBJ2-7
CASRGPGQGKNEQFF | TGTGCCAGCAGGGGACCGGGACAGGGTAAAAATGAGCAGTTCTTC | . | TRBV5-4 | TRBD1 | TRBJ2-1
CASSPADRPYEQYF | TGCGCCAGCAGCCCCGCGGACAGGCCATACGAGCAGTACTTC | once | TRBV5-1 | TRBD1 | TRBJ2-7
CASSEVGTQGVGAFF | TGTGCCAGCAGTGAAGTGGGGACCCAGGGGGTGGGAGCTTTCTTT | . | TRBV6-1 | TRBD1 | TRBJ1-1
CASSYLTANTEAFF | TGTGCCAGCAGTTACTTGACAGCGAACACTGAAGCTTTCTTT | . | TRBV6-5 | . | TRBJ1-1
CASSHGTRMNTEAFF | TGTGCCAGCAGTCATGGCACACGTATGAACACTGAAGCTTTCTTT | . | TRBV9 | . | TRBJ1-1
CASSLRQGTEAFF | TGTGCCAGCAGTCTCAGACAGGGAACTGAAGCTTTCTTT | . | TRBV27 | TRBD1 | TRBJ1-1
CASSMDSAVAYNEQFF | TGTGCCAGTAGTATGGATAGTGCCGTCGCCTACAATGAGCAGTTCTTC | few | TRBV19 | . | TRBJ2-1
CSDDAQQGYTF | TGCAGTGACGACGCCCAGCAAGGCTACACCTTC | . | TRBV20-1 | . | TRBJ1-2
CASSGHDPNYGYTF | TGTGCCAGCAGTGGACACGATCCTAACTATGGCTACACCTTC | . | TRBV27 | . | TRBJ1-2
CASSTRLQGAGANVLTF | TGTGCCAGTAGTACCCGATTACAGGGGGCTGGGGCCAACGTCCTGACTTTC | . | TRBV19 | TRBD1 | TRBJ2-6
CASSLGKGQGVRNEQYF | TGCGCCAGCAGCTTGGGTAAGGGACAGGGGGTGAGAAACGAGCAGTACTTC | . | TRBV5-1 | TRBD1 | TRBJ2-7
CASSESRFRISGNTIYF | TGTGCCAGCAGTGAAAGTCGGTTCCGGATCTCTGGAAACACCATATATTTT | . | TRBV6-1 | . | TRBJ1-3
CASSSSVTSGNTIYF | TGTGCCAGCAGTTCATCAGTGACCTCTGGAAACACCATATATTTT | . | TRBV6-1 | . | TRBJ1-3
CASSTRGSRPDTQYF | TGTGCCAGCAGCACCAGGGGTAGCAGGCCAGATACGCAGTATTTT | . | TRBV7-9 | . | TRBJ2-3
CASSLFTYRAKEGNTEAFF | TGTGCCAGCAGTTTATTCACGTACAGGGCAAAAGAGGGGAACACTGAAGCTTTCTTT | . | TRBV28 | . | TRBJ1-1
CASSMGQGQPQHF | TGTGCCAGTAGTATGGGGCAGGGTCAGCCCCAGCATTTT | . | TRBV19 | . | TRBJ1-5
CASSLEEYEQYF | TGTGCCAGCAGCTTAGAAGAGTACGAGCAGTACTTC | once | TRBV7-8 | . | TRBJ2-7
CASSQGVPGVNTEAFF | TGCGCCAGCAGCCAAGGAGTCCCCGGCGTCAACACTGAAGCTTTCTTT | . | TRBV4-3 | . | TRBJ1-1
CAWEYLSNEQFF | TGTGCCTGGGAATACCTTTCCAATGAGCAGTTCTTC | . | TRBV30 | . | TRBJ2-1
CASSQDTGGGYEQYF | TGCGCCAGCAGCCAAGATACAGGGGGCGGCTACGAGCAGTACTTC | . | TRBV5-4 | TRBD1 | TRBJ2-7
CASSESMGGTSGYNEQFF | TGTGCCAGCAGTGAATCGATGGGAGGGACTAGCGGTTACAATGAGCAGTTCTTC | . | TRBV25-1 | TRBD2 | TRBJ2-1
CASRETGDPFYEQYF | TGTGCCAGCAGAGAGACAGGGGATCCTTTCTACGAGCAGTACTTC | . | TRBV27 | TRBD1 | TRBJ2-7
CASSQDPRQAYNEQFF | TGTGCCAGCAGCCAAGATCCCCGGCAGGCCTACAATGAGCAGTTCTTC | . | TRBV14 | . | TRBJ2-1
CASSPGQGMDYNEQFF | TGTGCCAGCAGCCCTGGACAGGGAATGGACTACAATGAGCAGTTCTTC | . | TRBV7-3 | TRBD1 | TRBJ2-1
CASSLVGTTDTQYF | TGTGCCAGCAGTTTAGTGGGCACCACAGATACGCAGTATTTT | . | TRBV27 | . | TRBJ2-3
CASSYESAYSYEQYF | TGTGCCAGCAGTTACGAGTCAGCGTACTCCTACGAGCAGTACTTC | . | TRBV6-6 | . | TRBJ2-7
CASSYGGAERDGYTF | TGTGCCAGCAGTTACGGCGGGGCAGAACGGGATGGCTACACCTTC | . | TRBV6-4 | . | TRBJ1-2
CASSLGAPQETQYF | TGTGCCAGCAGCTTAGGGGCACCCCAAGAGACCCAGTACTTC | . | TRBV7-8 | . | TRBJ2-5
CASSRVTENIQYF | TGTGCCAGCAGCCGGGTCACCGAAAACATTCAGTACTTC | . | TRBV5-5 | . | TRBJ2-4